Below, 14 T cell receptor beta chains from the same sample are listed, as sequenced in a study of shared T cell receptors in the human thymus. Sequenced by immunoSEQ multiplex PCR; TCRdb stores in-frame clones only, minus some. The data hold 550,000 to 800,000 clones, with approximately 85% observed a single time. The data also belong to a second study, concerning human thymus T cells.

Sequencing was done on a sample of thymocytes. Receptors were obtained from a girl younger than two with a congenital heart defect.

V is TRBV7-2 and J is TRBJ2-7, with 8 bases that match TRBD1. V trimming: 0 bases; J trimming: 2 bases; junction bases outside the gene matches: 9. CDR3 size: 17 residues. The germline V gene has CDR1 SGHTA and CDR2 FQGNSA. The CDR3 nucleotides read TGTGCCAGCAGCTTAGCAAAGAAGGGACAGGTTCCCTACGAGCAGTACTTC. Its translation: CASSLAKKGQVPYEQYF.

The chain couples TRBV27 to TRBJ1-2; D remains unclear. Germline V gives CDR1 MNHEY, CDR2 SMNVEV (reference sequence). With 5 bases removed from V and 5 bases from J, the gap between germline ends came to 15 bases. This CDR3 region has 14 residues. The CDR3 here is CASSPTTTTYGYTF. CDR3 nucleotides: TGTGCCAGCAGTCCCACTACGACGACGTATGGCTACACCTTC.

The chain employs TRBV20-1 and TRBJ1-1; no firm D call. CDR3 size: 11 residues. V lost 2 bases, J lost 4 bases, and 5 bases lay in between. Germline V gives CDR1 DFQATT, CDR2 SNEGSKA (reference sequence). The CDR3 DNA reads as TGCAGTGCTAGATTTAGCACTGAAGCTTTCTTT. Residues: CSARFSTEAFF.

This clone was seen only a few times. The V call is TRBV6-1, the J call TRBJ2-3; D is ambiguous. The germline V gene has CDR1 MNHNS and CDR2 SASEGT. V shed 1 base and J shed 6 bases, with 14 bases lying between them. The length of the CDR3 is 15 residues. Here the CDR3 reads CASSEGSVPGDTQYF. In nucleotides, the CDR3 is TGTGCCAGCAGTGAAGGGTCGGTTCCGGGTGATACGCAGTATTTT.

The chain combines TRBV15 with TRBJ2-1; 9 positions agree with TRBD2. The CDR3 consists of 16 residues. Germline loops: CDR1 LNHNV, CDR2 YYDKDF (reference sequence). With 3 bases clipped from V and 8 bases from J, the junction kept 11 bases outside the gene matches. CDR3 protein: CATSRARRGGIDEQFF. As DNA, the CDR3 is TGTGCCACCAGCAGGGCCCGGCGGGGGGGAATCGATGAGCAGTTCTTC.

The CDR3 protein is CASSLAVSGGAENNEQFF. Written as DNA, the CDR3 is TGTGCCAGCAGCTTAGCGGTAAGCGGGGGGGCGGAAAACAATGAGCAGTTCTTC. The rearrangement joins TRBV7-8 to TRBJ2-1; 10 nucleotides align to TRBD2. V shed 0 bases, J shed 5 bases, and the junction held 10 bases outside the gene matches. Germline CDR1 is SGHVS and CDR2 is FQNEAQ. The CDR3 spans 18 residues.

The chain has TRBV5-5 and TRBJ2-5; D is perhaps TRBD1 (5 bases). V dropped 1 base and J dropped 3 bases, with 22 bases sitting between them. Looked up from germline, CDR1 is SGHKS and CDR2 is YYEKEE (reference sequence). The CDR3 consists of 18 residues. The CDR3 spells CASSLRFVEQDNKETQYF. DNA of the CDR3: TGTGCCAGCAGCTTGAGGTTTGTCGAACAGGACAACAAAGAGACCCAGTACTTC.

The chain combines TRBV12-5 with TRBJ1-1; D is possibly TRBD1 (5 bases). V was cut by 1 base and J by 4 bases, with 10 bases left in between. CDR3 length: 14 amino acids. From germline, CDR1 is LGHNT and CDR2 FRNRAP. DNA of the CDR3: TGTGCTAGTGGTTTGGACGTCGGGGGCACTGAAGCTTTCTTT. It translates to CASGLDVGGTEAFF.

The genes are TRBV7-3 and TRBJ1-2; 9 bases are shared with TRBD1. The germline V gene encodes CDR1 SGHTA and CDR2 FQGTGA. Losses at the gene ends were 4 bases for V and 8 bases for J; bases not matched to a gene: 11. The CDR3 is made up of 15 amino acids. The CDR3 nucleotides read TGTGCCAGCAGCTCCCGGACAGGGGCCGAAGAAGGCTACACCTTC. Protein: CASSSRTGAEEGYTF.

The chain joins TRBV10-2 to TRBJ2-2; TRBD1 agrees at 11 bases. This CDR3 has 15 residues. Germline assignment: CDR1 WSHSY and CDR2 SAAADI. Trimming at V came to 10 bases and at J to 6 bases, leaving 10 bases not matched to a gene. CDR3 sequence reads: CATLDRGRRAGELFF. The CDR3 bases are TGCGCCACCCTGGACAGGGGGCGCCGTGCCGGGGAGCTGTTTTTT.

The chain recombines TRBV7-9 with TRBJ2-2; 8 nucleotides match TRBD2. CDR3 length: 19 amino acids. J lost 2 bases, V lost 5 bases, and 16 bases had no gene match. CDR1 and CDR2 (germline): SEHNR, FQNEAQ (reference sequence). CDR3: CASSPARTSTNINTGELFF. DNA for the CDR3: TGTGCCAGCAGCCCAGCCCGGACTAGCACAAACATAAACACCGGGGAGCTGTTTTTT.

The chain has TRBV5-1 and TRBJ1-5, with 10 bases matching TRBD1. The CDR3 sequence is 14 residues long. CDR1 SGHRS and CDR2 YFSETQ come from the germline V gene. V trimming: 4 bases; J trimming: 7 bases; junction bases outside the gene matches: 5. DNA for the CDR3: TGCGCCAGCAGCCCCGGACAGGGGGAACAGCCCCAGCATTTT. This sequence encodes CASSPGQGEQPQHF. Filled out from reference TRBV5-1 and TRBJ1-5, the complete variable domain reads KAGVTQTPRYLIKTRGQQVTLSCSPISGHRSVSWYQQTPGQGLQFLFEYFSETQRNKGNFPGRFSGRQFSNSRSEMNVSTLELGDSALYLCASSPGQGEQPQHFGDGTRLSIL.

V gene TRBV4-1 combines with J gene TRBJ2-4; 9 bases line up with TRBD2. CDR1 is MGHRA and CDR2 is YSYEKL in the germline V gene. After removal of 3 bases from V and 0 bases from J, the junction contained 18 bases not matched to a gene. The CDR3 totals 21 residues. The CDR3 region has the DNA TGCGCCAGCAGCCAGGACACTTTAAAACTAGCGGGCTCTCTAGCCAAAAACATTCAGTACTTC. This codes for CASSQDTLKLAGSLAKNIQYF.

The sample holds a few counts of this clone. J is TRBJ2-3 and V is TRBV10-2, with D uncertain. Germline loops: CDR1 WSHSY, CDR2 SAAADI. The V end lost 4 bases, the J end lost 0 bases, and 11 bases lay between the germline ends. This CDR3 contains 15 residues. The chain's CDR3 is CASSVGHPSTDTQYF. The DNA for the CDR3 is TGCGCCAGCAGTGTTGGGCATCCGAGCACAGATACGCAGTATTTT.